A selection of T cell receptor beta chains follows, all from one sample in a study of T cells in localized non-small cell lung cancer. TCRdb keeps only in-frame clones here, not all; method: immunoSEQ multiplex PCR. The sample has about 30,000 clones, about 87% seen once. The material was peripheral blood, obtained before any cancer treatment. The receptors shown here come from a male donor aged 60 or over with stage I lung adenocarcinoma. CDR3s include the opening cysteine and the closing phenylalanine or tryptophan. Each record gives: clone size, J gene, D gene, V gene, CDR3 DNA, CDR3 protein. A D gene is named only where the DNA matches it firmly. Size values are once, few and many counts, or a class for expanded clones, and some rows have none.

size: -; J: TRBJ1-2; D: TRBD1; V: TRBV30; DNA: TGTGCCTGGAGTCCAGGGGGGGGCTACACCTTC; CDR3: CAWSPGGGYTF
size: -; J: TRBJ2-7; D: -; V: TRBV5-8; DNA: TGTGCCAGCAGGGAGAACAGAGGGCACGAGCAGTACTTC; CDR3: CASRENRGHEQYF
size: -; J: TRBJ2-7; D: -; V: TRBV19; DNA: TGTGCCAGTAGCCATCTGAGCGAGCAGTACTTC; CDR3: CASSHLSEQYF
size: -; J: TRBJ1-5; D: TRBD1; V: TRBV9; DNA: TGTGCCAGCAGCTTGACAGGGGACCCGTATCAGCCCCAGCATTTT; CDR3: CASSLTGDPYQPQHF
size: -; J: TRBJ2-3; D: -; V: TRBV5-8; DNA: TGTGCCAGCAGCTTGTTGGGGGGGCCGCACACAGATACGCAGTATTTT; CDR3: CASSLLGGPHTDTQYF
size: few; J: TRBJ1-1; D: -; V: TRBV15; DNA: TGTGCCACCAGCAGAGATCAGTTTAGTATGAACACTGAAGCTTTCTTT; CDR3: CATSRDQFSMNTEAFF
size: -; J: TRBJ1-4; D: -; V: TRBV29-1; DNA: TGCAGCGCGGTGACAGGCACTAATGAAAAACTGTTTTTT; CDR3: CSAVTGTNEKLFF
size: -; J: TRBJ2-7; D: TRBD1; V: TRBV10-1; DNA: TGCGCCAGCAGTGATCGGACAGGGTCCTACGAGCAGTACTTC; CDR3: CASSDRTGSYEQYF
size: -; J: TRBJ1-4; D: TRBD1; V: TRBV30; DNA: TGTGCCTGGAGTGCCGCCGGACAGGGTCTGTTTTTT; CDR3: CAWSAAGQGLFF
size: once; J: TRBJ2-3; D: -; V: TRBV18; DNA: TGTGCCAGCTCATCAACCCTGACTAGCACAGATACGCAGTATTTT; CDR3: CASSSTLTSTDTQYF
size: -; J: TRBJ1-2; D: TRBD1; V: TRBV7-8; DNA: TGTGCCAGCAGCTTTGGACAGGACTATGGCTACACCTTC; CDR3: CASSFGQDYGYTF
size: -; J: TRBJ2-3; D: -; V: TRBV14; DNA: TGTGCCAGCAGCCAACAGGCAGATACGCAGTATTTT; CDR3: CASSQQADTQYF
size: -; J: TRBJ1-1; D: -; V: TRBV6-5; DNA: TGTGCCAGCAGTACCCAGAGCTCGAACACTGAAGCTTTCTTT; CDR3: CASSTQSSNTEAFF
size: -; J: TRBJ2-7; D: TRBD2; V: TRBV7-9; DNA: TGTGCCAGCAGCTCAGGACTAGCCATGCTGGACGAGCAGTACTTC; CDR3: CASSSGLAMLDEQYF
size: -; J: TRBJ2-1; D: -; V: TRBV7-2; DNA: TGTGCCAGCAGCTTAATAGGCAACTACAATGAGCAGTTCTTC; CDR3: CASSLIGNYNEQFF
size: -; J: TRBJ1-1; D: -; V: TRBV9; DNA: TGTGCCAGCAGCCTAGATGAGGTTCGGGTTGAAGCTTTCTTT; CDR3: CASSLDEVRVEAFF
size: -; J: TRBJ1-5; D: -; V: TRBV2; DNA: TGTGCCAGCAGTGAAGGGGGGGGCAATCAGCCCCAGCATTTT; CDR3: CASSEGGGNQPQHF
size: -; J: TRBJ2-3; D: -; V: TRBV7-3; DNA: TGTGCCAGCAGCTCAACAGGGTTAGATACGCAGTATTTT; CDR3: CASSSTGLDTQYF
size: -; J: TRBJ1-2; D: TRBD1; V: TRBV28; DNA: TGTGCCACCCTCGGGACAGTATATGGCTACACCTTC; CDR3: CATLGTVYGYTF
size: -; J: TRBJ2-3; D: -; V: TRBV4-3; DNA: TGCGCCAGCAGCCAAATTGGGGGGCCGGATACGCAGTATTTT; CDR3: CASSQIGGPDTQYF
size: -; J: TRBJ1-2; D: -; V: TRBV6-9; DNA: TGTGCCAGCAATACAGGGTATCGGAGCATTGGCTACACCTTC; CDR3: CASNTGYRSIGYTF
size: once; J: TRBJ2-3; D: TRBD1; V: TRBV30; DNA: TGTGCCTGGGTTAAGAGTCCACGGACAGGGGGCTCAGATACGCAGTATTTT; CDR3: CAWVKSPRTGGSDTQYF
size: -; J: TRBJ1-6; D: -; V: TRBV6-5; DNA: TGTGCCAGCAGTTACTCCGGACCCGGGCTCGGATCACCCCTCCACTTT; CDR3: CASSYSGPGLGSPLHF
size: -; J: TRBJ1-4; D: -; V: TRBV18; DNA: TGTGCCAGCTCACCGGCGGAAAAACTGTTTTTT; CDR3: CASSPAEKLFF
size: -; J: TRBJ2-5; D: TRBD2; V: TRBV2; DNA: TGTGCCAGCAGTGCCATGACTAGCGGGGGTAAAGAGACCCAGTACTTC; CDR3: CASSAMTSGGKETQYF
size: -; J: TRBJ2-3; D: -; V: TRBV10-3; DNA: TGTGCCATCAGTGCCGCTACAGATACGCAGTATTTT; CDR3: CAISAATDTQYF
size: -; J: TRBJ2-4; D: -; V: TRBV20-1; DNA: TGCAGTGCTCCCCTCGAAAACATTCAGTACTTC; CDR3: CSAPLENIQYF
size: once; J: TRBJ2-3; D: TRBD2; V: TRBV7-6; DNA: TGTGCCAGCAGCTTAAGTGTCGGGGGGACAGATACGCAGTATTTT; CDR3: CASSLSVGGTDTQYF
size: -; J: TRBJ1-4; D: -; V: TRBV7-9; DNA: TGTGCCAGCAGCTTAGCACAGGGAGGGGAAAAACTGTTTTTT; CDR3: CASSLAQGGEKLFF
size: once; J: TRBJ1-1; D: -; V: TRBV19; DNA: TGTGCCAGTAGTTCCCAACTGAACACTGAAGCTTTCTTT; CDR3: CASSSQLNTEAFF
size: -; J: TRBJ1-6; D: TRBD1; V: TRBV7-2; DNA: TGTGCCAGCAGCTTAGCGACCAGCACAGGGGGCTCACCCCTCCACTTT; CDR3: CASSLATSTGGSPLHF
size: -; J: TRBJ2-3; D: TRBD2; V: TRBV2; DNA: TGTGCCAGCACCGCGGGGGGTCTAGCAGATACGCAGTATTTT; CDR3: CASTAGGLADTQYF
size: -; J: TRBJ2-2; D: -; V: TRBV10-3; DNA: TGTGCCATCAGTACCGACAGGACCGGGGAGCTGTTTTTT; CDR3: CAISTDRTGELFF
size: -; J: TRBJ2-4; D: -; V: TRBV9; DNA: TGTGCCAGCAGCCTCGACGGGGGGCTCGGCATTCAGTACTTC; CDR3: CASSLDGGLGIQYF
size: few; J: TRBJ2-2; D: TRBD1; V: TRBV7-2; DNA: TGTGCCAGCAGCGACAACAGGGGAAACACCGGGGAGCTGTTTTTT; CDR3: CASSDNRGNTGELFF
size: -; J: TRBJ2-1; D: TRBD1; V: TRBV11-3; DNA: TGTGCCAGCAGCCCGGGCCAGGGACAGGGTAATGAGCAGTTCTTC; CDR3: CASSPGQGQGNEQFF
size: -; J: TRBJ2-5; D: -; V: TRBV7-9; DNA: TGTGCCAGCAGCTTAGTGGCGGGGAGAGAGACCCAGTACTTC; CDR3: CASSLVAGRETQYF
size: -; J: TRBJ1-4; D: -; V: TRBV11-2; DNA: TGTGCCAGCAGCCCCAACTTGGAGGAAAAACTGTTTTTT; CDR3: CASSPNLEEKLFF
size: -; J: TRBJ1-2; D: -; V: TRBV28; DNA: TGTGCCAGCACCCTTGGAGGAGTGGGTGGCTACACCTTC; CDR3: CASTLGGVGGYTF
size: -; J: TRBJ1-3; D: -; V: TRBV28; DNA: TGTGCCAGCAGTTTGGGGAGTTTCTCTGGAAACACCATATATTTT; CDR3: CASSLGSFSGNTIYF
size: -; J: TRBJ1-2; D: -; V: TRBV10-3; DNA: TGTGCCATCAGTGAGGGGCCAACCTATGGCTACACCTTC; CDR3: CAISEGPTYGYTF
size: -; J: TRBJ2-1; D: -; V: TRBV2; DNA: TGTGCCAGGGTAGGGGTCCGCTCAACCCGTCGGCAGTTCTTC; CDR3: CARVGVRSTRRQFF
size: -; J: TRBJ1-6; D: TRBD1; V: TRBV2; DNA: TGTGCCAGCAGACCAGACTGGACAGGCGGTAAGAGCTCCTATAATTCACCCCTCCACTTT; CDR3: CASRPDWTGGKSSYNSPLHF
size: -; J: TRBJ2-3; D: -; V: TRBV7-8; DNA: TGTGCCAGCAGCTTCAGCACAGATACGCAGTATTTT; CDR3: CASSFSTDTQYF
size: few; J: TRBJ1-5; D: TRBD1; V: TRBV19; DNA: TGTGCCAGTAGGAACAGGGGGCCCAGCAATCAGCCCCAGCATTTT; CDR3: CASRNRGPSNQPQHF
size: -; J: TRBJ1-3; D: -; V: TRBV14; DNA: TGTGCCAGCAGCCACACAGTGTTCGGAAACACCATATATTTT; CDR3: CASSHTVFGNTIYF
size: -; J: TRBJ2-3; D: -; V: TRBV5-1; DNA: TGCGCCAGCAGCTTGGACGGGGGCCCCACAGATACGCAGTATTTT; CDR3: CASSLDGGPTDTQYF
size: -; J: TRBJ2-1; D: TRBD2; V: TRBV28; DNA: TGTGCCAGCACCCCCTCCGGGACTAGCGGGGCCGATGAGCAGTTCTTC; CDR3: CASTPSGTSGADEQFF
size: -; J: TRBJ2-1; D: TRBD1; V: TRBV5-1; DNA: TGCGCCAGCACGACAGGGAAGGAGCAGTTCTTC; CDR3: CASTTGKEQFF
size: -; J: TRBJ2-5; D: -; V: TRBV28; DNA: TGTGCCAGCAGGAGTAACCAAGAGACCCAGTACTTC; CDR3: CASRSNQETQYF
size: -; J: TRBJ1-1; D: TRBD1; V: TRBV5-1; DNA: TGCGCCAGCAGCTTGGACGGGACAGGGCGTGAAGCTTTCTTT; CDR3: CASSLDGTGREAFF